The T cell receptor beta chain described here comes from a study of blood T cell repertoires in COVID-19. As for the study in general: PBMCs, B-cell-depleted T cells, or T cells provided the cDNA or gDNA that made up the material.

Original handling: Reference gene primer amplification yielded estimated nucleated cell counts. Sequenced by immunoSEQ multiplex PCR; TCRdb stores in-frame clones only, minus some. Clone size and the V and J calls come from that table; the DNA yielded D and trimming. The repertoire holds 200,000 to 250,000 clones, with roughly 80% as singletons. About this clone: Within the sample, other DNA sequences also encode this same CDR3.

The CDR3 spans 11 residues. With 5 bases removed from V and 4 bases from J, the gap between germline ends came to 6 bases. Germline CDR1 SEHNR, CDR2 FQNEAQ (reference sequence). The sample was peripheral blood. The receptor's source is a woman between 18 and 29 years old with acute or convalescent COVID-19. The rearrangement links TRBV7-9 to TRBJ2-7, with D uncertain. The CDR3 spells CASSPLYEQYF. The CDR3 coding sequence is TGTGCCAGCAGCCCCCTATACGAGCAGTACTTC. Together with reference TRBV7-9 and TRBJ2-7, the CDR3 gives the full variable domain: DTGVSQNPRHKITKRGQNVTFRCDPISEHNRLYWYRQTLGQGPEFLTYFQNEAQLEKSRLLSDRFSAERPKGSFSTLEIQRTEQGDSAMYLCASSPLYEQYFGPGTRLTVT.